This is a list of T cell receptor beta chains from one sample in a study. TCRdb ran MiXCR on the RT-PCR reads and lists one entry per CDR3 protein. The data show hundreds of thousands of distinct CDR3 sequences, 14% seen once. The material sequenced was memory CD4+ T cells from blood. These TCRs come from a female donor in good health, serving as a healthy control. The conserved cysteine and the conserved F or W are not part of the CDR3 here. The order of the fields is V gene, J gene, CDR3 protein.

TRBV5-1	TRBJ1-1	ASSDDRMNTEAF
TRBV6-5	TRBJ2-7	ASSYPPTSGKTYEQY
TRBV4-1	TRBJ2-6	ASSRQTGSGANVLT
TRBV18	TRBJ2-1	ASSARTASYNEQF
TRBV7-2	TRBJ2-6	ASPHATGVAGANVLT
TRBV5-1	TRBJ2-7	ASSLHGREAGEQY
TRBV6-6	TRBJ2-7	ASRQRGLSHEQY
TRBV30	TRBJ1-2	AWSVGTTAYGYT
TRBV18	TRBJ2-5	ASSPGLAGLGVETQY
TRBV6-1	TRBJ2-3	ASREGGLYTDTQY
TRBV29-1	TRBJ1-2	SAPQGGGYGYT
TRBV5-1	TRBJ1-1	ASNPGTGGAGTEAF
TRBV12-5	TRBJ2-5	AKETQY
TRBV9	TRBJ2-3	ASKGRQLGDTQY
TRBV6-6	TRBJ1-2	ASSGTDGYGYT
TRBV6-5	TRBJ2-4	ASSYSTAKNIQY
TRBV6-5	TRBJ2-7	ASSHFRGDIYEQY
TRBV7-2	TRBJ1-2	ASSSPYNYGYT
TRBV7-2	TRBJ2-1	ASSPSGREAYEQF
TRBV14	TRBJ2-3	ASSPVWGGGTDTQY
TRBV5-5	TRBJ2-1	ASSLSRAGGSNEQF
TRBV6-5	TRBJ1-2	ASRSAGTEYGYT
TRBV28	TRBJ1-1	ASSLARGEAF
TRBV29-1	TRBJ2-7	SVRETQGYEQY
TRBV20-1	TRBJ1-1	SAREPPHRGPRAF
TRBV7-8	TRBJ1-1	ASSLLAGGPLNTEAF
TRBV20-1	TRBJ1-4	SDARTATNEKLF
TRBV6-5	TRBJ2-3	ASSYRAGTDTQY
TRBV6-5	TRBJ1-2	ASSYREDPSYGYT
TRBV27	TRBJ1-6	ASSLSGADTPLH
TRBV27	TRBJ1-1	ASSLSSAGPNTEAF
TRBV5-1	TRBJ2-6	ASSLVALQGAGANVLT
TRBV24-1	TRBJ2-2	ATAPSGGQWNTGELF
TRBV6-5	TRBJ1-2	ASSLNRGLGYGYT
TRBV15	TRBJ1-1	ATSTGLGTAYAF
TRBV20-1	TRBJ1-1	SARDMANTEAF
TRBV28	TRBJ2-3	ASSFPTTSGRPQY